This T cell receptor (beta chain) comes out of a study of blood T cell repertoires in COVID-19. The overall study: Researchers got acute and convalescent COVID-19 samples from the United States, Italy and Spain.

One Seattle source followed patients from active infection through their disease course. Authors' methods: Amplifying reference gene primers gave estimates of nucleated cell counts. The repertoire was sequenced with immunoSEQ multiplex PCR; TCRdb's copy has only in-frame clones and lacks some. The DNA gave D and trimming, while V, J and clone size come from that table. The profile covers about 300,000 clones, with 85% to 90% appearing a single time and about 2% taken by the ten largest. The CDR3 extends over 16 amino acids. Trimming removed 5 bases from V and 7 bases from J; junction bases left unmatched: 11. Germline CDR1 is SGHVS and CDR2 is FQNEAQ.

The sequenced sample consisted of peripheral blood. The TCR was taken from a woman under 40 with COVID-19, enrolled during active disease. The V call is TRBV7-8, the J call TRBJ2-1, with 10 bases lining up with TRBD2. The CDR3 sequence is CASSVPSSGGGNEQFF. Written as DNA, the CDR3 is TGTGCCAGCAGCGTCCCTTCTAGCGGGGGTGGGAATGAGCAGTTCTTC.